The source of this TCR beta chain is a study of blood T cell repertoires in COVID-19. Study-level information: Samples came from the United States, Italy and Spain, spanning acute and convalescent COVID-19. T cells, B-cell-depleted T cells, or PBMCs supplied cDNA or gDNA.

This CDR3 has 12 residues. Trimming stripped 6 bases from V and 8 bases from J, with 13 bases between. The assay was immunoSEQ multiplex PCR, and TCRdb's table has in-frame clones only and misses some. The sample yields over 200,000 clones, about 90% seen once. The J gene is TRBJ1-2, the V gene TRBV12-3 or TRBV12-4; tentative D call: TRBD1 (5 bases). Material for sequencing was peripheral blood. The source is a woman aged 18-30 years who had recovered from COVID-19. The CDR3: CASRLDSSGYTF. For the CDR3, the DNA is TGTGCCAGCAGACTCGACAGTTCCGGCTACACCTTC.